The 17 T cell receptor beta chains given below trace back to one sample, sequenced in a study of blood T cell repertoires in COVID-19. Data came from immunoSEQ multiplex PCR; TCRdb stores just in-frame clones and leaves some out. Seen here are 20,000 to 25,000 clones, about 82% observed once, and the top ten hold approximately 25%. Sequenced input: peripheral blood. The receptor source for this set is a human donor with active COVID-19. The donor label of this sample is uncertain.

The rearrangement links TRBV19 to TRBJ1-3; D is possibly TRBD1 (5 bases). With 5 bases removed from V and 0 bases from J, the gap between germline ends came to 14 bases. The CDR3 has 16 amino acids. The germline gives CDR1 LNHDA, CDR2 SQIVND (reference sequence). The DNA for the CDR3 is TGTGCCAGTAGTCCGGGATGGGACTTCTCTGGAAACACCATATATTTT. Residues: CASSPGWDFSGNTIYF.

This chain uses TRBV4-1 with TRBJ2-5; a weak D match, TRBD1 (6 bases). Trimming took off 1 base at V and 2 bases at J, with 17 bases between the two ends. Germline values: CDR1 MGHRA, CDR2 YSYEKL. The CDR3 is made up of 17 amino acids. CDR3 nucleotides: TGCGCCAGCAGCCAAGGCCCCCCAGGGGCCTTGCAAGAGACCCAGTACTTC. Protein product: CASSQGPPGALQETQYF.

The CDR3 loop reads CASSSSTRNYEQYF. For the CDR3, the DNA is TGTGCCAGCAGCTCCTCGACTAGAAACTACGAGCAGTACTTC. V gene TRBV11-3 combines with J gene TRBJ2-5, with a possible D match to TRBD2 (6 bases). The assigned J gene may be wrong: the sequence end matches TRBJ2-7 better. The CDR3 totals 14 residues. Germline CDR1 is SGHNT and CDR2 is YENEEA.

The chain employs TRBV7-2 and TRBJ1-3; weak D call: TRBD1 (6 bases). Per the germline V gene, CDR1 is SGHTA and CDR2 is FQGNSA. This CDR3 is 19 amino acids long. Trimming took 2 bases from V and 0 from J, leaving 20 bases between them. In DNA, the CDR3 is TGTGCCAGCAGCTTAAGATTGTCTCGACAGGCGAGCTCTGGAAACACCATATATTTT. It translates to CASSLRLSRQASSGNTIYF.

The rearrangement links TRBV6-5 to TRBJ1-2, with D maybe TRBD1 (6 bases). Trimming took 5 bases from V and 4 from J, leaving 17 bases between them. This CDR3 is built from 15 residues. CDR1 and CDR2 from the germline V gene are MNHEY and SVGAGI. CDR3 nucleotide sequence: TGTGCCAGCAGTCCATGGGACAAGCCCGGCTATGGCTACACCTTC. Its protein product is CASSPWDKPGYGYTF.

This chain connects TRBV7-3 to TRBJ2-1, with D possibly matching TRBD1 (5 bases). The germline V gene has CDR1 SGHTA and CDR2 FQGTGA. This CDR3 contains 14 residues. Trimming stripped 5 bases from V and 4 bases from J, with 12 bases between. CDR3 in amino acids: CASSAPDKYNEQFF. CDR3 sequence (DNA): TGTGCCAGCAGCGCCCCGGACAAGTACAATGAGCAGTTCTTC.

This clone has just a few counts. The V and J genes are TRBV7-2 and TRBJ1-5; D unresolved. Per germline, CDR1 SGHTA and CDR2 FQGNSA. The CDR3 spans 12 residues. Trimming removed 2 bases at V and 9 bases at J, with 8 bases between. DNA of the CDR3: TGTGCCAGCAGCTTATCTCTGCGGCCCCAGCATTTT. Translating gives CASSLSLRPQHF. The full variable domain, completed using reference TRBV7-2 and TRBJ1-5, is GAGVSQSPSNKVTEKGKDVELRCDPISGHTALYWYRQSLGQGLEFLIYFQGNSAPDKSGLPSDRFSAERTGGSVSTLTIQRTQQEDSAVYLCASSLSLRPQHFGDGTRLSIL.

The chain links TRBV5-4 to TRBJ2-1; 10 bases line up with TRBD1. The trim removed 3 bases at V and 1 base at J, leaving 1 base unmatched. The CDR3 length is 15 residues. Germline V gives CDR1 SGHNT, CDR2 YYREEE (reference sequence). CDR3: CASSSGQGSYNEQFF. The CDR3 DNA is TGTGCCAGCAGCTCGGGACAGGGGTCCTACAATGAGCAGTTCTTC. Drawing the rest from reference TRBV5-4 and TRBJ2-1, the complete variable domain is ETGVTQSPTHLIKTRGQQVTLRCSSQSGHNTVSWYQQALGQGPQFIFQYYREEENGRGNFPPRFSGLQFPNYSSELNVNALELDDSALYLCASSSGQGSYNEQFFGPGTRLTVL.

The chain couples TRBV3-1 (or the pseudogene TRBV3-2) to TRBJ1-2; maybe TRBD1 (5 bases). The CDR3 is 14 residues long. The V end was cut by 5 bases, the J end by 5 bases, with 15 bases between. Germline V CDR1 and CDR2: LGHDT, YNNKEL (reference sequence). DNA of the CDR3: TGTGCCAGCAGCGGTACAGGAAAACTTTATGGCTACACCTTC. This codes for CASSGTGKLYGYTF.

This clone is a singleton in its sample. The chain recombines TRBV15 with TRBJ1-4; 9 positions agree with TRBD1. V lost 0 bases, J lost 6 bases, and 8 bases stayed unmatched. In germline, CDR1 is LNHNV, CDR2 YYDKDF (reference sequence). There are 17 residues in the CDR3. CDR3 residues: CATSRDWAGTGYEKLFF. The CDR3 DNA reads TGTGCCACCAGCAGAGATTGGGCCGGGACAGGGTATGAAAAACTGTTTTTT.

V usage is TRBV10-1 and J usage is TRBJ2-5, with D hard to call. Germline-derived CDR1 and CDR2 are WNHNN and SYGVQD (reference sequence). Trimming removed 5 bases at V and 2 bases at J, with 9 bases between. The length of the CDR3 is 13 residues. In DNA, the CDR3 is TGCGCCAGCAGTCTGAGCCCACAAGAGACCCAGTACTTC. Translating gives CASSLSPQETQYF.

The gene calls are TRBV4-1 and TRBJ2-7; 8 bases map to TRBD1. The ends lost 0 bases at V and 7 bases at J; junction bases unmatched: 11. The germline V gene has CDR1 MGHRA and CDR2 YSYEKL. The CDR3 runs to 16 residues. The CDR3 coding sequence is TGCGCCAGCAGCCAAGATATAGGTCCAGGGGGCGAGGAGCAGTACTTC. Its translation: CASSQDIGPGGEEQYF.

CDR3 sequence reads: CASSQEGWRDNSPLHF. CDR3 in DNA: TGTGCCAGCAGCCAAGAAGGGTGGAGGGATAATTCACCCCTCCACTTT. V usage is TRBV3-1 (or the pseudogene TRBV3-2) and J usage is TRBJ1-6; no definite D call. The V gene lost 0 bases and the J gene lost 5 bases, with 11 bases spanning the gap. Germline assignment: CDR1 LGHDT and CDR2 YNNKEL (reference sequence). CDR3 size: 16 residues.

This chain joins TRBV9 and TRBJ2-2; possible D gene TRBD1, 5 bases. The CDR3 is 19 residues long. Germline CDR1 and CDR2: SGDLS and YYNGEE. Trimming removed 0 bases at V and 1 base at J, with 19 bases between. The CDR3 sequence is CASSVDPRRATRNTGELFF. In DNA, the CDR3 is TGTGCCAGCAGCGTAGACCCCCGCAGGGCGACCCGGAACACCGGGGAGCTGTTTTTT.

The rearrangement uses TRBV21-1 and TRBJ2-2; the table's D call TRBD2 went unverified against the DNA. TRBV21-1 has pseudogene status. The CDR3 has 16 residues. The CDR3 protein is CASSNLAGVGNGELFF. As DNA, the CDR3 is TGTGCCAGCAGCAACCTAGCGGGAGTGGGTAACGGGGAGCTGTTTTTT.

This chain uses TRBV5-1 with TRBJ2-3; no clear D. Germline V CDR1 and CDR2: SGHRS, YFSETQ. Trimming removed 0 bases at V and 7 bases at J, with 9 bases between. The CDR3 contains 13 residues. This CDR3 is CASSLAVVNTQYF. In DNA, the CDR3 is TGCGCCAGCAGCTTGGCGGTAGTAAATACGCAGTATTTT.

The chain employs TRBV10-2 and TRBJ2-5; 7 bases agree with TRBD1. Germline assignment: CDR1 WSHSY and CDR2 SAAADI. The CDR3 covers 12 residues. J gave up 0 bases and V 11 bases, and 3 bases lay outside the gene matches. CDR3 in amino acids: CAAGTDQETQYF. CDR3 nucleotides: TGCGCCGCCGGGACAGACCAAGAGACCCAGTACTTC.